The rows below give T cell receptor beta chains drawn from one sample of a study of T-cell memory formation after mild COVID-19. In TCRdb, the 5' RACE reads were re-called with MiXCR into one record per CDR3 protein. This sample has hundreds of thousands of distinct CDR3 sequences, with 12% to 15% found just once. Sample: PBMCs or a T cell subset sorted from them (not recorded which). The source is a man between 18 and 29 years old who had mild COVID-19 (a few samples of this study predate the infection). Cell type and time point are not known. Each CDR3 is given with its conserved first and last residue. D genes are given only for firm matches. A row's size may be missing; if present it is once, few, many or a size class.

d_call	clone_size	v_call	j_call	cdr3_aa	cdr3_nt
NA	NA	TRBV2	TRBJ1-1	CASSEWSGLKGTEAFF	TGTGCCAGCAGTGAGTGGTCAGGACTTAAGGGCACTGAAGCTTTCTTT
NA	many	TRBV7-6	TRBJ1-5	CASSLLGDQPQHF	TGTGCCAGCAGCTTACTGGGGGATCAGCCCCAGCATTTT
TRBD2	many	TRBV4-1	TRBJ2-3	CASSQDSVGLAGTDTQYF	TGCGCCAGCAGCCAAGACTCCGTTGGGCTAGCGGGCACAGATACGCAGTATTTT
TRBD2	NA	TRBV18	TRBJ2-3	CASSQGTSGSDTQYF	TGTGCCAGCTCACAGGGGACTAGCGGATCAGATACGCAGTATTTT
NA	NA	TRBV20-1	TRBJ2-3	CSARSGPSTDTQYF	TGCAGTGCCCGGAGCGGGCCTAGCACAGATACGCAGTATTTT
NA	few	TRBV3-1	TRBJ2-1	CASSRSRGSFSYNEQFF	TGTGCCAGCAGCCGCTCGAGAGGGTCGTTCTCCTACAATGAGCAGTTCTTC
NA	few	TRBV6-5	TRBJ2-5	CASSHDRTQYF	TGTGCCAGCAGCCACGACCGGACCCAGTACTTC
NA	NA	TRBV2	TRBJ2-2	CASSEQGLIGELFF	TGTGCCAGCAGTGAGCAGGGTCTGATCGGGGAGCTGTTTTTT
TRBD2	once	TRBV20-1	TRBJ2-3	CSAGGGLAGVSSTDTQYF	TGCAGTGCTGGTGGTGGGTTAGCGGGGGTTTCTAGCACAGATACGCAGTATTTT
NA	NA	TRBV6-2/TRBV6-3	TRBJ2-7	CASTHQQGLPRSEQYF	TGTGCCAGCACCCATCAGCAGGGCCTCCCTCGCTCCGAGCAGTACTTC
NA	NA	TRBV12-3/TRBV12-4	TRBJ2-1	CASSLKGSSYNEQFF	TGTGCCAGCAGTTTAAAGGGAAGCTCCTACAATGAGCAGTTCTTC
NA	few	TRBV11-3	TRBJ1-1	CASSRDGGITEAFF	TGTGCCAGCAGCCGGGACGGCGGAATCACTGAAGCTTTCTTT
NA	NA	TRBV3-1	TRBJ1-6	CASSQDPRGRYNSPLHF	TGTGCCAGCAGCCAAGATCCCCGGGGCCGGTATAATTCACCCCTCCACTTT
NA	NA	TRBV10-3	TRBJ2-2	CAISVRRANTGELFF	TGTGCCATCAGTGTCCGCAGGGCGAACACCGGGGAGCTGTTTTTT
NA	NA	TRBV24-1	TRBJ2-3	CATSDPGTWYF	TGTGCCACCAGTGACCCTGGGACTTGGTATTTT
NA	NA	TRBV12-3/TRBV12-4	TRBJ1-1	CASSWSRDTEAFF	TGTGCCAGCAGTTGGTCCCGGGACACTGAAGCTTTCTTT
TRBD2	NA	TRBV5-1	TRBJ2-3	CASSLGTSRYTDTQYF	TGCGCCAGCAGCTTGGGGACTAGCAGATACACAGATACGCAGTATTTT
NA	NA	TRBV7-8	TRBJ1-6	CASSPRRTSPLHF	TGTGCCAGCAGCCCCCGCCGTACTTCACCCCTCCACTTT
TRBD1	NA	TRBV7-2	TRBJ2-1	CASSLAGGTYNEQFF	TGTGCCAGCAGCTTGGCAGGGGGCACCTACAATGAGCAGTTCTTC
NA	NA	TRBV20-1	TRBJ2-7	CSQGGEYEQYF	TGCAGTCAGGGGGGGGAATACGAGCAGTACTTC
TRBD1	few	TRBV7-2	TRBJ1-3	CASSHYRGRSPGNTIYF	TGTGCCAGCAGCCATTACAGGGGAAGAAGCCCTGGAAACACCATATATTTT
TRBD1	few	TRBV7-2	TRBJ1-5	CASAGTENQPQHF	TGTGCCAGCGCCGGGACAGAAAATCAGCCCCAGCATTTT
NA	NA	TRBV7-2	TRBJ1-3	CASRASYRAGNTIYF	TGTGCCAGCAGAGCCTCTTACAGGGCTGGAAACACCATATATTTT
TRBD2	NA	TRBV15	TRBJ2-7	CATSRGGSYEQYF	TGTGCCACATCCCGGGGGGGCAGTTACGAGCAGTACTTC
TRBD1	few	TRBV4-1	TRBJ1-4	CASSLGQGIEKLFF	TGCGCCAGCAGCCTCGGACAGGGGATTGAAAAACTGTTTTTT
NA	NA	TRBV9	TRBJ2-5	CASSALPGLPETQYF	TGTGCCAGCAGCGCCCTCCCTGGACTGCCGGAGACCCAGTACTTC
NA	NA	TRBV7-6	TRBJ2-2	CASSSLGGPSTGELFF	TGTGCCAGCAGCTCCCTGGGGGGGCCGAGCACCGGGGAGCTGTTTTTT
NA	few	TRBV7-9	TRBJ2-3	CASSRRDPSTDTQYF	TGTGCCAGCAGCCGCCGGGACCCTAGCACAGATACGCAGTATTTT
TRBD2	NA	TRBV11-2	TRBJ2-5	CASSLGETSGDQETQYF	TGTGCCAGCAGCTTAGGGGAGACTAGCGGGGACCAAGAGACCCAGTACTTC
NA	NA	TRBV5-1	TRBJ2-3	CASSPKDGGSSTDTQYF	TGCGCCAGCAGCCCCAAGGATGGCGGTTCTAGCACAGATACGCAGTATTTT
TRBD2	few	TRBV6-1	TRBJ2-2	CASSEIAGGPRSAGELFF	TGTGCCAGCAGTGAAATAGCGGGGGGGCCGCGGTCGGCCGGGGAGCTGTTTTTT
NA	few	TRBV12-3/TRBV12-4	TRBJ1-1	CASSGDFSEAFF	TGTGCCAGCAGTGGGGATTTTAGTGAAGCTTTCTTT
NA	NA	TRBV9	TRBJ2-3	CASSVTTSTQYF	TGTGCCAGCAGCGTCACTACTTCTACGCAGTATTTT
TRBD2	few	TRBV9	TRBJ2-5	CASSATSGGGRETQYF	TGTGCCAGCAGCGCCACTAGCGGGGGGGGACGAGAGACCCAGTACTTC
TRBD1	NA	TRBV20-1	TRBJ1-2	CSAREPTGTGFGYTF	TGCAGTGCTAGAGAGCCAACCGGGACAGGGTTTGGCTACACCTTC